This record concerns one TCR beta chain sequence. The data stem from a study of blood T cell repertoires in COVID-19. The germline V gene has CDR1 LGHDT and CDR2 YNNKEL (reference sequence). This CDR3 spans 17 amino acids. Germline trimming cut 6 bases from V and 5 bases from J; bases unmatched to any gene: 17. TCRdb keeps only in-frame clones here, not all; method: immunoSEQ multiplex PCR. The sample lists around 70,000 clones, about nine tenths occurring once. Source material: peripheral blood. This chain uses TRBV3-1 (or the pseudogene TRBV3-2) with TRBJ2-5; 8 nucleotides match TRBD2. This sequence was found in a woman over 75 with active or convalescent COVID-19. This chain's CDR3 is CASRPLRERGLRETQYF. CDR3 bases: TGTGCCAGCAGACCCCTGAGGGAGCGGGGGCTTAGGGAGACCCAGTACTTC.